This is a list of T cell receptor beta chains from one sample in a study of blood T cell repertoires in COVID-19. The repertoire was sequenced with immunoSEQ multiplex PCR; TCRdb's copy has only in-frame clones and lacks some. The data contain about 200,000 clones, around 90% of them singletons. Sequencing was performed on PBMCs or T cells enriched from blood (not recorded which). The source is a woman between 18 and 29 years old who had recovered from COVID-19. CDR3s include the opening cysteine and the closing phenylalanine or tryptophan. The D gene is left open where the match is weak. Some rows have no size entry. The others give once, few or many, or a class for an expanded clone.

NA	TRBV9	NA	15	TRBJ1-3	TGTGCCAGCAGCGTAGAGGGGTCCTCTGGAAACACCATATATTTT	CASSVEGSSGNTIYF
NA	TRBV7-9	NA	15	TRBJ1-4	TGTGCCAGCAGTAGAGATCGTGGGCCGGGAGAAAAACTGTTTTTT	CASSRDRGPGEKLFF
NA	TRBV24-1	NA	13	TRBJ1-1	TGTGCCACCATGCTTGGGGCTGACACTGAAGCTTTCTTT	CATMLGADTEAFF
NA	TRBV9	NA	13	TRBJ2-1	TGTGCCAGCAGCGTAGTTGGGGGCAGGGAGCAGTTCTTC	CASSVVGGREQFF
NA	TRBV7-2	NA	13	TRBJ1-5	TGTGCCAGCAGCTTAGGGCTCAATCAGCCCCAGCATTTT	CASSLGLNQPQHF
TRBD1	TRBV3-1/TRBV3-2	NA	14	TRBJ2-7	TGTGCCAGCAGCCAAGGACAGGGGGCTGACGAGCAGTACTTC	CASSQGQGADEQYF
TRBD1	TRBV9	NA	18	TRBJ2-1	TGTGCCAGCAGCGTAGGGGGACAGGGGGGAAGCTCCTACAATGAGCAGTTCTTC	CASSVGGQGGSSYNEQFF
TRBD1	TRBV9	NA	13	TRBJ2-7	TGTGCCAGCAGCCCATGGACAGGGGGCGAGCAGTACTTC	CASSPWTGGEQYF
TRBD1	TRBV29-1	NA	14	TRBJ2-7	TGCAGCGTTGGAGGGTACAGGGGGACCTACGAGCAGTACTTC	CSVGGYRGTYEQYF
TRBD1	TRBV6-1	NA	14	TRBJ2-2	TGTGCCAGCAGTGAGGGACAGGGGCCCGGGGAGCTGTTTTTT	CASSEGQGPGELFF
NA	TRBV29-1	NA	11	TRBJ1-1	TGCAGCGTTGAGGGGAGTGCTGAAGCTTTCTTT	CSVEGSAEAFF
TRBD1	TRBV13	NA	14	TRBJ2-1	TGTGCCAGCAGCTTAGGCCAAGGGGGCTTTGAGCAGTTCTTC	CASSLGQGGFEQFF
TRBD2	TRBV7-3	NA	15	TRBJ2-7	TGTGCCAGCAGCTTAAAGGCGGGGGGATACTACGAGCAGTACTTC	CASSLKAGGYYEQYF
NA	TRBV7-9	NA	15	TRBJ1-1	TGTGCCAGCAGCTACTACGGCACCCAGAACACTGAAGCTTTCTTT	CASSYYGTQNTEAFF
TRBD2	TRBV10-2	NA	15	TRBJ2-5	TGCGCCAGCAGTGAGGGACTAGCGGGGACCGAGACCCAGTACTTC	CASSEGLAGTETQYF
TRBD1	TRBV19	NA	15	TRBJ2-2	TGTGCCAGTAGTGGGACCGACAGGGTCACCGGGGAGCTGTTTTTT	CASSGTDRVTGELFF
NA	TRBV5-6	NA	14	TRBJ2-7	TGTGCCAGCAGCCCGCCCGACATCTCCTACGAGCAGTACTTC	CASSPPDISYEQYF
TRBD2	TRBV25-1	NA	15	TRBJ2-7	TGTGCCAGCAGACCCGGGGGGGCCGATTCCGGCGAGCAGTACTTC	CASRPGGADSGEQYF
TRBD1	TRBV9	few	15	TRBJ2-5	TGTGCCAGCAGCATCCTACCGGGACAGGTCGGGACCCAGTACTTC	CASSILPGQVGTQYF
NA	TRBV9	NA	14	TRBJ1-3	TGTGCCAGCAGCGACAGGATCTCTGGAAACACCATATATTTT	CASSDRISGNTIYF
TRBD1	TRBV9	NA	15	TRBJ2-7	TGTGCCAGCAGCGTATCGGACAGGGGCCGCATTGAGCAGTACTTC	CASSVSDRGRIEQYF
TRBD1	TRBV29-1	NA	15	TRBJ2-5	TGCAGCGTTTCCACGACAGGGGGAAAGGAGGAGACCCAGTACTTC	CSVSTTGGKEETQYF
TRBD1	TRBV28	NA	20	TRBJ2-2	TGTGCCAGCCCATGCCTCGACAGGGCGGCACCCGGGGTTAACACCGGGGAGCTGTTTTTT	CASPCLDRAAPGVNTGELFF
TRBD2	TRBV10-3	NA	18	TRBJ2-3	TGTGCCATCAGCGAAACTAGCGGAACCACGGGTAGCACAGATACGCAGTATTTT	CAISETSGTTGSTDTQYF
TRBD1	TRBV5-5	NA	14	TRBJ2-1	TGTGCCAGCAGCTTGGGGGACAGGAGGGATGAGCAGTTCTTC	CASSLGDRRDEQFF
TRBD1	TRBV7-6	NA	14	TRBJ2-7	TGTGCCAGCAGCTTGACAGGGGAGGTTGGCGAGCAGTACTTC	CASSLTGEVGEQYF
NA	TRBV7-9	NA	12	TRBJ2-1	TGTGCCAGCAGCTGGGGGGACAATGAGCAGTTCTTC	CASSWGDNEQFF
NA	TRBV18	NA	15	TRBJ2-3	TGTGCCAGCTCAGTAAATGGTCCGGGCACAGATACGCAGTATTTT	CASSVNGPGTDTQYF
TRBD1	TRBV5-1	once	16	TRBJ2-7	TGCGCCAGCAGCTTGGCCAGGGACAGGGTGAGAGACGAGCAGTACTTC	CASSLARDRVRDEQYF
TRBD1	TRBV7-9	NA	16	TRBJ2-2	TGTGCCAGCAGCTCCAGGACAGGGGGCAGCACCGGGGAGCTGTTTTTT	CASSSRTGGSTGELFF
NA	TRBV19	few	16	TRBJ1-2	TGTGCCAGTAGTATAGGTGGCACAGGGAAGGGCTACGGCTACACCTTC	CASSIGGTGKGYGYTF
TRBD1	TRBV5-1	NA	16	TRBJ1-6	TGCGCCAGCAGCCCACAGGGGGCAGCGAATAATTCACCCCTCCACTTT	CASSPQGAANNSPLHF
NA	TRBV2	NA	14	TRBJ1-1	TGTGCCAGCAAGTCGAAGGAAGGGAGCACTGAAGCTTTCTTT	CASKSKEGSTEAFF
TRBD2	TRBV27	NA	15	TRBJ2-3	TGTGCCAGCAAAGTGGGACTAGCGGGCACAGATACGCAGTATTTT	CASKVGLAGTDTQYF
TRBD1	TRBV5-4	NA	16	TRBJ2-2	TGTGCCAGCAGCGGCTACAGGGGTAGTTTGACCGGGGAGCTGTTTTTT	CASSGYRGSLTGELFF
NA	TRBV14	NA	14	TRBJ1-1	TGTGCCAGCAGCCAGACGGGGGTAGACACTGAAGCTTTCTTT	CASSQTGVDTEAFF
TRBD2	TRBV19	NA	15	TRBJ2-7	TGTGCCAGTAGTACCGCCGGGACTAGCGGGTACGAGCAGTACTTC	CASSTAGTSGYEQYF
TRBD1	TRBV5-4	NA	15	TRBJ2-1	TGTGCCAGCAGCTTGGAGCAGGGGGCTTGGAATGAGCAGTTCTTC	CASSLEQGAWNEQFF
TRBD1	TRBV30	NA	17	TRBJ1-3	TGTGCCTGGAGTGGGGACAGGGGGTACCGAGGTGGAAACACCATATATTTT	CAWSGDRGYRGGNTIYF
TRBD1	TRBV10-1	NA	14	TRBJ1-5	TGCGCCAGAAATAAACAGGGGACGGACCAGCCCCAGCATTTT	CARNKQGTDQPQHF
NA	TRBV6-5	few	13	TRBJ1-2	TGTGCCAGCAGGGACTGGGCCAACTATGGCTACACCTTC	CASRDWANYGYTF
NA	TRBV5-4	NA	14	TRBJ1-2	TGTGCCAGCAGCCCCTCGAGGGCAGGCTATGGCTACACCTTC	CASSPSRAGYGYTF
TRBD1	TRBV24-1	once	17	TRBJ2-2	TGTGCCACCAGCGGAATTCAGGGGGTAGTCAACACCGGGGAGCTGTTTTTT	CATSGIQGVVNTGELFF
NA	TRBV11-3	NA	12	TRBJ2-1	TGTGCCAGCAGCGAAACCGGGACAGAGCAGTTCTTC	CASSETGTEQFF
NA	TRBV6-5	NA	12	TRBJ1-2	TGTGCCAGCACCGAAACAGGGCGCGGCTACACCTTC	CASTETGRGYTF
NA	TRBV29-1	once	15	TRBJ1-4	TGCAGCGTCGCCCCTCAGGGCCTCGGAAGTGAAAAACTGTTTTTT	CSVAPQGLGSEKLFF
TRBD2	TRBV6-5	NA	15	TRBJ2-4	TGTGCCAGCAGTACTGGACTAGCAGCCAAAAACATTCAGTACTTC	CASSTGLAAKNIQYF
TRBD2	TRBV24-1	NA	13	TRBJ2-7	TGTGCCACCAGTGTTGCGGGGGCCTACGAGCAGTACTTC	CATSVAGAYEQYF
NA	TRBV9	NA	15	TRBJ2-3	TGTGCCAGCAGCGCTCCAGGGGGGATCACAGATACGCAGTATTTT	CASSAPGGITDTQYF
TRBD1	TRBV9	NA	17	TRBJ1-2	TGTGCCAGCAGTCATCCGGGACAGTCTTCCCCAAACGGTGGCTACACCTTC	CASSHPGQSSPNGGYTF
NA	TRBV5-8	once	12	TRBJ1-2	TGTGCCAGCAGCTTGGGGCAGTATGGCTACACCTTC	CASSLGQYGYTF